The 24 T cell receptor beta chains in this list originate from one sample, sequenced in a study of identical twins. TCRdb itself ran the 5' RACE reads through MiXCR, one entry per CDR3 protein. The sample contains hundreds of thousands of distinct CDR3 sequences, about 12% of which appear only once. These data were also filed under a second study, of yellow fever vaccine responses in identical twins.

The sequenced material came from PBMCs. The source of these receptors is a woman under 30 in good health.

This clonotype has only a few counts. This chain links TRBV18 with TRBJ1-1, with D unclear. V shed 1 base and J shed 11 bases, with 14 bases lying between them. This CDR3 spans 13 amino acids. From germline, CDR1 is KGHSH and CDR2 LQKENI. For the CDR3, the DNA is TGTGCCAGCTCACCACGGGGAGGGCAGTTTGCTTTCTTT. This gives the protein CASSPRGGQFAFF.

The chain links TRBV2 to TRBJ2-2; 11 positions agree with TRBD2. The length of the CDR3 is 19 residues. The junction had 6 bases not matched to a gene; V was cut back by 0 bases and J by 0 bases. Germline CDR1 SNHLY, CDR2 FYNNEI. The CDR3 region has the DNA TGTGCCAGCAGTGAAGCCTCCGGGACTAGCGGCTCGAACACCGGGGAGCTGTTTTTT. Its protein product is CASSEASGTSGSNTGELFF.

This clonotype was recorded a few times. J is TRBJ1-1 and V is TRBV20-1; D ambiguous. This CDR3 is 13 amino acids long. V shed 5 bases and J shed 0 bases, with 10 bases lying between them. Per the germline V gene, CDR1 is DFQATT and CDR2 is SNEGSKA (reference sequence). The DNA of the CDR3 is TGCAGTGCTGGATTCGTAGTGAACACTGAAGCTTTCTTT. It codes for CSAGFVVNTEAFF.

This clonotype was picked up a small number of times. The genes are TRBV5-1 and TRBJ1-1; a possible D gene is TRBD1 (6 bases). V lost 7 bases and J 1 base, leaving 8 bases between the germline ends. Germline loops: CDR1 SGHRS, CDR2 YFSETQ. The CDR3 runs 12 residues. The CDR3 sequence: CASRQENTEAFF. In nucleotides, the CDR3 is TGCGCCAGCCGACAGGAGAACACTGAAGCTTTCTTT.

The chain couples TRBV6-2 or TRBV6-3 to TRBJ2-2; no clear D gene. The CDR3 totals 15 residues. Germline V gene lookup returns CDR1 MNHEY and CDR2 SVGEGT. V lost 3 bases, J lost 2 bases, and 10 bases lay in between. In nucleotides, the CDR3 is TGTGCCAGCAGTTATCTGAGCAGTAACACCGGGGAGCTGTTTTTT. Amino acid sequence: CASSYLSSNTGELFF.

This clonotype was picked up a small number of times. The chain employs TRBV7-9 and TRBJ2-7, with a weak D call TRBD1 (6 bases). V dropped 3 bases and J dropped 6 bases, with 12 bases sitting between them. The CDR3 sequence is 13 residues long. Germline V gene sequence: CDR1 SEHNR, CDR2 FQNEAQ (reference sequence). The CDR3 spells CASSFAGQTEQYF. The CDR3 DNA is TGTGCCAGCAGCTTCGCCGGACAGACCGAGCAGTACTTC.

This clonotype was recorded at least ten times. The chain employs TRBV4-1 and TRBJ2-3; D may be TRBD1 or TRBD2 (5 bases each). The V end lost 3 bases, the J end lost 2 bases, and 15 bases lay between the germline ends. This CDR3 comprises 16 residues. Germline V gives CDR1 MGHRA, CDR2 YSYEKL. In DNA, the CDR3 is TGCGCCAGCAGCCAGGAGAGGGGCAGGGACACAGATACGCAGTATTTT. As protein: CASSQERGRDTDTQYF.

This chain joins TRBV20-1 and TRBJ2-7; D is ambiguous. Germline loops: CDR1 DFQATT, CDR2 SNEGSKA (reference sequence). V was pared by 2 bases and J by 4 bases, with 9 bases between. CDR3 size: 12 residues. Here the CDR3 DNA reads TGCAGTGCTAGACGGGCAGAATACGAGCAGTACTTC. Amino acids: CSARRAEYEQYF.

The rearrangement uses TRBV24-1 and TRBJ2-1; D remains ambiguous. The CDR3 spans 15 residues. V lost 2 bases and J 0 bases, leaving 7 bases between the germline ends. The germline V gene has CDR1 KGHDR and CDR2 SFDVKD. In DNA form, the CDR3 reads TGTGCCACCAGTGATTACGAGAGCTCCTACAATGAGCAGTTCTTC. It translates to CATSDYESSYNEQFF.

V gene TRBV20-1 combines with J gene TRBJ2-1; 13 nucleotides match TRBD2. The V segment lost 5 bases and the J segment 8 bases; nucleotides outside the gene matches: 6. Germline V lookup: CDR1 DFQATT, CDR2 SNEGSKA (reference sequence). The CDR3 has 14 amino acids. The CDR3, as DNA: TGCAGTGCTCGAGGACTAGCGGGAGTCTATGAGCAGTTCTTC. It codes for CSARGLAGVYEQFF.

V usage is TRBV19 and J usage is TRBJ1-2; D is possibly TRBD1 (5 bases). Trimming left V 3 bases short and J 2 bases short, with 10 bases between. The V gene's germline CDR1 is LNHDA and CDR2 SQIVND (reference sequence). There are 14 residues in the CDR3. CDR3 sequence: CASSIGSGNYGYTF. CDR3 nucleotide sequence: TGTGCCAGTAGTATTGGTTCAGGGAACTATGGCTACACCTTC.

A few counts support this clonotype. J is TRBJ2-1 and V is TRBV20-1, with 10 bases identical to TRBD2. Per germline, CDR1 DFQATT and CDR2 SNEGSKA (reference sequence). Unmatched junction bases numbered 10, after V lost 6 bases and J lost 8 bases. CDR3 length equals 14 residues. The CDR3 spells CSAAAGGPSDEQFF. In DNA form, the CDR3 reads TGCAGTGCCGCAGCGGGAGGGCCATCAGATGAGCAGTTCTTC.

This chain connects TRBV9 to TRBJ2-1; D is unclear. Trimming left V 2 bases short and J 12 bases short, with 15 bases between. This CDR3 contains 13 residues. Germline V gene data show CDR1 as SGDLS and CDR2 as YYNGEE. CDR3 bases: TGTGCCAGCAGCGTGAATTTGAGGTCGGGGCAGTTCTTC. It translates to CASSVNLRSGQFF.

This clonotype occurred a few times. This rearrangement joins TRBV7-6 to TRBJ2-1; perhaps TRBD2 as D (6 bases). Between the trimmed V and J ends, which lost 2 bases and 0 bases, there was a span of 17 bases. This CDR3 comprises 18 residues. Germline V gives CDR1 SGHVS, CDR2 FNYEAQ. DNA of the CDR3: TGTGCCAGCAGCTTAATATTATCTCGGGGGAGCTCCTACAATGAGCAGTTCTTC. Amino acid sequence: CASSLILSRGSSYNEQFF.

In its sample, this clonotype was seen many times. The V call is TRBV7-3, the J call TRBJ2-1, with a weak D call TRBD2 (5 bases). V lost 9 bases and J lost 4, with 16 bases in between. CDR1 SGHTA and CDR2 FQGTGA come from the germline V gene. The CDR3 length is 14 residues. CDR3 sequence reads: CASSRGYPYNEQFF. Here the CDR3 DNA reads TGTGCCAGTTCCCGGGGATACCCGTACAATGAGCAGTTCTTC.

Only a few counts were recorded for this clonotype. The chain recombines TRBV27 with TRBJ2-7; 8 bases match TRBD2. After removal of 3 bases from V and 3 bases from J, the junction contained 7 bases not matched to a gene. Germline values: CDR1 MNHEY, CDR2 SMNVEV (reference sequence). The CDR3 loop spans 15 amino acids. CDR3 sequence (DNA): TGTGCCAGCAGTTTTTTTGCGGGAGGACTCTACGAGCAGTACTTC. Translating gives CASSFFAGGLYEQYF.

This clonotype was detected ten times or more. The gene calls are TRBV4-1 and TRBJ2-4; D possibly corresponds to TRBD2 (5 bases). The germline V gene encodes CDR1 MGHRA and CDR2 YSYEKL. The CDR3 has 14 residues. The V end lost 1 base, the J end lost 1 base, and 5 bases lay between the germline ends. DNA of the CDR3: TGCGCCAGCAGCCAAGGCGGGGCCAAAAACATTCAGTACTTC. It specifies CASSQGGAKNIQYF.

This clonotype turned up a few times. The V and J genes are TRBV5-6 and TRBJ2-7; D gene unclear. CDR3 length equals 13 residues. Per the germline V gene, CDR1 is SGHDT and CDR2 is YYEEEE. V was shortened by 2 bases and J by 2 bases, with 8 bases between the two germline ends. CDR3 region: CASSLALTYEQYF. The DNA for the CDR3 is TGTGCCAGCAGCTTAGCTCTCACCTACGAGCAGTACTTC.

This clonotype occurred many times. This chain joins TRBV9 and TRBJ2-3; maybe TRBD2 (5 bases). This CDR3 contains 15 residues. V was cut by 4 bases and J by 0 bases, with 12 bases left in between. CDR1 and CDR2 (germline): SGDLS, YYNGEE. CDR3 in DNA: TGTGCCAGCAGCTCCCTTGGCGGGAGCACAGATACGCAGTATTTT. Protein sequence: CASSSLGGSTDTQYF.

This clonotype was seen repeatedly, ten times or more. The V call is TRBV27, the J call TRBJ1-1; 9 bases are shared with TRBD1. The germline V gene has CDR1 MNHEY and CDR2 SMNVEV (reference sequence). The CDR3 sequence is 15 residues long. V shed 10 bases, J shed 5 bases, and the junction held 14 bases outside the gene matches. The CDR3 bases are TGTGCCACCCGATCCCGGACAGGGGAAAGGACTGAAGCTTTCTTT. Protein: CATRSRTGERTEAFF.

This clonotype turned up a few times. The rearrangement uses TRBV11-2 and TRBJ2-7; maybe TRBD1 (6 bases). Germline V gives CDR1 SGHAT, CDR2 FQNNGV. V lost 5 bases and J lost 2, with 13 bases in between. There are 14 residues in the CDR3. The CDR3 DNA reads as TGTGCCAGCAGCCTGCAACAGGGTACCTACGAGCAGTACTTC. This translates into CASSLQQGTYEQYF.

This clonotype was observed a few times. DNA for the CDR3: TGCAGCGTTGACCGGACTGGGGCCGGGGAGCTGTTTTTT. Encoded protein: CSVDRTGAGELFF. The rearrangement links TRBV29-1 to TRBJ2-2, with D perhaps TRBD2 (5 bases). The ends were cut back, 3 bases at V and 6 bases at J, with 11 bases in the middle. Germline CDR1 reads SQVTM; CDR2 reads ANQGSEA. This CDR3 region has 13 residues.

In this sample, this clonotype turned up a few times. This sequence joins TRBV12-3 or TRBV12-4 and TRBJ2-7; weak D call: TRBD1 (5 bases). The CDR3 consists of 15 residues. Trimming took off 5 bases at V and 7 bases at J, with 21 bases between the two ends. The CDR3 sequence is CASSPWSAGFGEQYF. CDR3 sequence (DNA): TGTGCCAGCAGTCCCTGGTCGGCAGGGTTCGGGGAGCAGTACTTC.

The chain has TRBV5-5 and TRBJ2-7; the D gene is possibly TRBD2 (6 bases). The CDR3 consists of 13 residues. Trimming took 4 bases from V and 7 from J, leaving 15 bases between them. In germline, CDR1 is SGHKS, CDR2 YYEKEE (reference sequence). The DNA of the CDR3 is TGTGCCAGCAGCGCCTTGGAGGGGATAGAGCAGTACGTC. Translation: CASSALEGIEQYV.